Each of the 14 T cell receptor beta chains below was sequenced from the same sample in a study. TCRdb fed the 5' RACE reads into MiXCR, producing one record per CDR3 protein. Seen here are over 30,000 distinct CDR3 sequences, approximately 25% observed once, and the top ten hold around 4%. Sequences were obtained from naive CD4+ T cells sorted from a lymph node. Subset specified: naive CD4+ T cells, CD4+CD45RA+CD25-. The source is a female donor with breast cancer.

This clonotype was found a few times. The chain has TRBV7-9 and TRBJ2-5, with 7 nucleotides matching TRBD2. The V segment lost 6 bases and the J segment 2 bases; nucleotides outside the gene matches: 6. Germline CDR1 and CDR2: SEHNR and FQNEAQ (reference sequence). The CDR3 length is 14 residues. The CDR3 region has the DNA TGTGCCAGCAGACGCGGGGGTTCTCAAGAGACCCAGTACTTC. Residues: CASRRGGSQETQYF.

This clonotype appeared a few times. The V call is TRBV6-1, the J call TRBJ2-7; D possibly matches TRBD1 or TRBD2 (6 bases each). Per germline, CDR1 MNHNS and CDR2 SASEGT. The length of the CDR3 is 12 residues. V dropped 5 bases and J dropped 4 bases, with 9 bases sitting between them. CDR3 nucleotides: TGTGCCAGCAGTAGAGGGGGGTACGAGCAGTACTTC. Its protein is CASSRGGYEQYF.

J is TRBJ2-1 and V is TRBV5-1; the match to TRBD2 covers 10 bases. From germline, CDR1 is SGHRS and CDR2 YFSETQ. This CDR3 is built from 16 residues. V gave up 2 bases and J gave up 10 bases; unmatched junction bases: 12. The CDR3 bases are TGCGCCAGCAGCTTTGGACTAAGCGGGAGGGCCAGGGAGCAGTTCTTC. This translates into CASSFGLSGRAREQFF. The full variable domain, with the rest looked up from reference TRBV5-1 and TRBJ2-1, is KAGVTQTPRYLIKTRGQQVTLSCSPISGHRSVSWYQQTPGQGLQFLFEYFSETQRNKGNFPGRFSGRQFSNSRSEMNVSTLELGDSALYLCASSFGLSGRAREQFFGPGTRLTVL.

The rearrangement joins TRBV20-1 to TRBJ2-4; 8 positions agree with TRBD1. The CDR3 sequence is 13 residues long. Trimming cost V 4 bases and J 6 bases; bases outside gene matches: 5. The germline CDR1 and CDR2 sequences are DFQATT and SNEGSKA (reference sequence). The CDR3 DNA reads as TGCAGTGCTAACCCAGGACAGGGAAACATTCAGTACTTC. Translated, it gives CSANPGQGNIQYF.

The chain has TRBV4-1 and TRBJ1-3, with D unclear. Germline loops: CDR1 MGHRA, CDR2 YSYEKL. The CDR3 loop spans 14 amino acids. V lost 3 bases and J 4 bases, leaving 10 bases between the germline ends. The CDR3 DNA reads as TGCGCCAGCAGCCAGCGGAATCCCGGAAACACCATATATTTT. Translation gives CASSQRNPGNTIYF.

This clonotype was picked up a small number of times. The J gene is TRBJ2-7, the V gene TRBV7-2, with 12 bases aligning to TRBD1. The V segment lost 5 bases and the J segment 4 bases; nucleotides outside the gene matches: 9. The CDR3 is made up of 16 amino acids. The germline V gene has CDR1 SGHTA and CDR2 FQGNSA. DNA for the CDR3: TGTGCCAGCAGCATAGGACCGGGACAGGGGGCTTACGAGCAGTACTTC. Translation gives CASSIGPGQGAYEQYF.

In DNA, the CDR3 is TGTGCCTGGGAGAACAGGGGGCTTCGATACGAGCAGTACTTC. Its protein is CAWENRGLRYEQYF. The V gene is TRBV30, the J gene TRBJ2-7; 9 bases align to TRBD1. Looked up from germline, CDR1 is GTSNPN and CDR2 is SVGIG (reference sequence). This CDR3 is built from 14 residues. The V gene end was trimmed by 5 bases and the J gene end by 4 bases; junction bases not matched to a gene: 9. The full variable domain, completed using reference TRBV30 and TRBJ2-7, is SQTIHQWPATLVQPVGSPLSLECTVEGTSNPNLYWYRQAAGRGLQLLFYSVGIGQISSEVPQNLSASRPQDRQFILSSKKLLLSDSGFYLCAWENRGLRYEQYFGPGTRLTVT.

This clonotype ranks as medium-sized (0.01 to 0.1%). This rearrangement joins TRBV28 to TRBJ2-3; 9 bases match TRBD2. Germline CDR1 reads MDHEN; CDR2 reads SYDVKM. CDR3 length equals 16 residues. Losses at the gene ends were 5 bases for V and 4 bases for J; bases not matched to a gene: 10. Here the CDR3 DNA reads TGTGCCAGCAGTGTACTCGGCGGGAGGGCAGCAGATACGCAGTATTTT. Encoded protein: CASSVLGGRAADTQYF.

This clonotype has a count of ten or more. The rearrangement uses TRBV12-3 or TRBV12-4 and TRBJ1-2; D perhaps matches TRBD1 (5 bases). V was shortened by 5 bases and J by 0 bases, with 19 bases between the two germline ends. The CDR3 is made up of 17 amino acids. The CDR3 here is CASSAGTDVLANYGYTF. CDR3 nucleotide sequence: TGTGCCAGCAGTGCCGGGACCGACGTCTTAGCTAACTATGGCTACACCTTC.

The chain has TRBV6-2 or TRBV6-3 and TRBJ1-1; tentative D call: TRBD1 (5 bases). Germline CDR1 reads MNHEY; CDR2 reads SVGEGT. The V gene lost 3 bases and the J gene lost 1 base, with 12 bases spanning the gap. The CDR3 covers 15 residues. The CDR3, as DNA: TGTGCCAGCAGTTATTACCGGGACCGGAACACTGAAGCTTTCTTT. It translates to CASSYYRDRNTEAFF.

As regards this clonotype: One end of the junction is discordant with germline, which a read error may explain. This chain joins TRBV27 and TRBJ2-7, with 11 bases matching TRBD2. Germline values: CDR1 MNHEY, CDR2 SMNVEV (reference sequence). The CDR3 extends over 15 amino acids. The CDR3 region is CTSSLTSGTAYEQYF. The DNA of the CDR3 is TGTACCAGCAGTTTGACTAGCGGGACCGCCTACGAGCAGTACTTC.

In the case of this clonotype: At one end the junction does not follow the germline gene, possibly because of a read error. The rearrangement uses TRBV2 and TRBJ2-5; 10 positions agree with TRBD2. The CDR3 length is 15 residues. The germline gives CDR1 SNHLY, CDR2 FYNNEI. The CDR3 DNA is TGCGCCGGCAGTGGTCGAGCGGGGGGGCAAGAGACCCAGTACTTC. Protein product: CAGSGRAGGQETQYF.

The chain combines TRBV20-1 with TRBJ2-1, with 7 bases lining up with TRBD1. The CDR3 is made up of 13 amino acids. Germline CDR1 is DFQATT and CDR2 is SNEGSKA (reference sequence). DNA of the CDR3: TGCAGCGGAGACAGGGTGTCCTACAATGAGCAGTTCTTC. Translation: CSGDRVSYNEQFF.

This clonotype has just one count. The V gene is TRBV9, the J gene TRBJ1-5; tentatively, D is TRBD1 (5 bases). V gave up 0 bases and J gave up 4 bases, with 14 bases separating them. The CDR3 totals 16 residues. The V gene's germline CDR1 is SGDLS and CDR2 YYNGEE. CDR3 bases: TGTGCCAGCAGCGTAGTGGGGGGAAGATGGAATCAGCCCCAGCATTTT. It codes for CASSVVGGRWNQPQHF.